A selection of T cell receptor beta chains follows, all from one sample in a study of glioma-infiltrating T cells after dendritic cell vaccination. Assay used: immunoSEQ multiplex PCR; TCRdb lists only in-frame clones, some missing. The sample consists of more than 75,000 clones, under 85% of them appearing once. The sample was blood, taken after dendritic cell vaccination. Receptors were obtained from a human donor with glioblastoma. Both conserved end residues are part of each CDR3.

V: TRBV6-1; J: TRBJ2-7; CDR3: CASSEEARGREQYF
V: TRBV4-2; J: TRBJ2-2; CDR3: CASSQDMIPSGGGGELFF
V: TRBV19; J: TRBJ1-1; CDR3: CASTRRGYTEAFF
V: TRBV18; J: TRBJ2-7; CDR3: CASSPAGEAYEQYF
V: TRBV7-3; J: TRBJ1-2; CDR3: CASSLTGGAGTNYGYTF
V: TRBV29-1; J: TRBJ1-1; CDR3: CSVRAGEGAEAFF
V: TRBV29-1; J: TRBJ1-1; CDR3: CSVDTGTGIAEAFF
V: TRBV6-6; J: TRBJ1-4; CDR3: CASIGTGAGEKLFF
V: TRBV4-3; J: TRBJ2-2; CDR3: CASSQFFAANTGELFF
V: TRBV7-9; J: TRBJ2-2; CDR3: CASRGTGATGELFF
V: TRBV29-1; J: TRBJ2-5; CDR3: CSVEEAGLQETQYF
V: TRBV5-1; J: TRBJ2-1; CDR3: CASSFRQSRYNEQFF
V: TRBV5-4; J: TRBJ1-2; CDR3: CASSLRGSYGYTF
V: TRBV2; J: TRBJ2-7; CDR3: CASSGGQGEAEQYF
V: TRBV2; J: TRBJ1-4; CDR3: CASNRENRANEKLFF
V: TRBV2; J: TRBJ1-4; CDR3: CASGQGGTNEKLFF
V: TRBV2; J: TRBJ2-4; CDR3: CASRVESANIQYF
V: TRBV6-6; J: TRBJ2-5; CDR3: CASSYGLAGGRETQYF
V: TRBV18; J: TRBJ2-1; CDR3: CASSPSARGGTGAYNEQFF
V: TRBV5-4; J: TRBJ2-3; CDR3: CASSLAFGGFTDTQYF
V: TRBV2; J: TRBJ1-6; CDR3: CASCGYVGSRGSPLHF